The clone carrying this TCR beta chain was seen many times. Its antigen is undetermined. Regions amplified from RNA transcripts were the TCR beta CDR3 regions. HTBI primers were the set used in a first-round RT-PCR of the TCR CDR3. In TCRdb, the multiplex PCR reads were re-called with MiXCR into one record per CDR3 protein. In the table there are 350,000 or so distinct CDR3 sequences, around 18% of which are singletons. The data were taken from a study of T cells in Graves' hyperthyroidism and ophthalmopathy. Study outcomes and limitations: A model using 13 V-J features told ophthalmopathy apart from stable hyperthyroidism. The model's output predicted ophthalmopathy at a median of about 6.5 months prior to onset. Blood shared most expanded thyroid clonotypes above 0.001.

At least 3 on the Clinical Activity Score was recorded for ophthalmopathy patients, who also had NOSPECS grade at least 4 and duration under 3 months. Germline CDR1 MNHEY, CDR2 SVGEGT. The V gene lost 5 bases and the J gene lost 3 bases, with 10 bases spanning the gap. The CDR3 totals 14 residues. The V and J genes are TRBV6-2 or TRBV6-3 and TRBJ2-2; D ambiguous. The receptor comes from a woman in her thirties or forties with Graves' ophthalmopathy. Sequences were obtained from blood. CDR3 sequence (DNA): TGTGCCAGCAGTCCCACCAGGTACACCGGGGAGCTGTTTTTT. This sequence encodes CASSPTRYTGELFF.